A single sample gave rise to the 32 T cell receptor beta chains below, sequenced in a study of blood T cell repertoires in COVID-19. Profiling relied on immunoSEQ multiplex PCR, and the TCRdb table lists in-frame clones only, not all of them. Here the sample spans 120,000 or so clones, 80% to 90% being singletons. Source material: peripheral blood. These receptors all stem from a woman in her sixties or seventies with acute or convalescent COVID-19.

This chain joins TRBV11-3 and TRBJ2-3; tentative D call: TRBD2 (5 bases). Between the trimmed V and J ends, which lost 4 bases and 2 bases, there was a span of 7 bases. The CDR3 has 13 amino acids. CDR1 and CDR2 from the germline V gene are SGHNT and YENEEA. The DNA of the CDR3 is TGTGCCAGCAGCTCGCGGGTCACAGATACGCAGTATTTT. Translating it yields CASSSRVTDTQYF. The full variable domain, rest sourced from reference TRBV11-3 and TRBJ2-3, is EAGVVQSPRYKIIEKKQPVAFWCNPISGHNTLYWYLQNLGQGPELLIRYENEEAVDDSQLPKDRFSAERLKGVDSTLKIQPAELGDSAVYLCASSSRVTDTQYFGPGTRLTVL.

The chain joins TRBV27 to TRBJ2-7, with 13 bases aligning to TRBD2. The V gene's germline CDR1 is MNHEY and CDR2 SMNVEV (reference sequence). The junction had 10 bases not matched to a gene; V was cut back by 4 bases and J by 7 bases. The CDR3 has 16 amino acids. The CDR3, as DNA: TGTGCCAGCAGTTCTCATGGACTAGCGGGAGCTGGTGAGCAGTACTTC. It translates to CASSSHGLAGAGEQYF.

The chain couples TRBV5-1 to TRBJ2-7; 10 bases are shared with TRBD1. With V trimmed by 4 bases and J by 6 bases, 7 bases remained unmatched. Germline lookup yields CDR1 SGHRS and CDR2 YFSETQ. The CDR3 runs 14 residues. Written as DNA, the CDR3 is TGCGCCAGCAGCGGGGACAGGGGAAGGGGCGAGCAGTACGTC. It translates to CASSGDRGRGEQYV.

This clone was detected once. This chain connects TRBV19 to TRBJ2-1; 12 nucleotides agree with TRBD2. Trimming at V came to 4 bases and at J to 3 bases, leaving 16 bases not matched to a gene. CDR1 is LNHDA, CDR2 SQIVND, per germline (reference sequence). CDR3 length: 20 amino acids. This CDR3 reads CASSTPTGGRLAGVYNEQFF. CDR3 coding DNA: TGTGCCAGTAGTACTCCAACGGGGGGGAGACTAGCGGGAGTCTACAATGAGCAGTTCTTC.

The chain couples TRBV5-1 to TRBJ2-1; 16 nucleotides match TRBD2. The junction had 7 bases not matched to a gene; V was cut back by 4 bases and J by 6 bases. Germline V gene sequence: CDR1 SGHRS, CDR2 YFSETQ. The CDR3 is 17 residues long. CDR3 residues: CASSQGLAGGPVNEQFF. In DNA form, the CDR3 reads TGCGCCAGCAGCCAGGGACTAGCGGGAGGGCCCGTCAATGAGCAGTTCTTC.

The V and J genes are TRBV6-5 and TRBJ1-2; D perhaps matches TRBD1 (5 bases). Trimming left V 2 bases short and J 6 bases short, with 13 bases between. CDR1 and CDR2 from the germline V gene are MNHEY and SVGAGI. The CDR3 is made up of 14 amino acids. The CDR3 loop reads CASSYEQGSHGYTF. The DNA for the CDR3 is TGTGCCAGCAGTTACGAGCAGGGATCCCATGGCTACACCTTC.

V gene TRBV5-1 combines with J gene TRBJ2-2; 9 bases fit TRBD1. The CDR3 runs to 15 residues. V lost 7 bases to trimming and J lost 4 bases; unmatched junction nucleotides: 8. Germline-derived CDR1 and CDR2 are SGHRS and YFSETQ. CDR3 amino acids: CASGSGTGTTGELFF. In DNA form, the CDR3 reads TGCGCCAGCGGCTCCGGGACAGGGACCACCGGGGAGCTGTTTTTT.

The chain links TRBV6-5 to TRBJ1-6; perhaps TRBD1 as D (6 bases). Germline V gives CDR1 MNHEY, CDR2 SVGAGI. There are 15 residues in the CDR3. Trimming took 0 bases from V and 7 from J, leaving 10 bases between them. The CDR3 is CASSYSRGMNSPLHF. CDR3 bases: TGTGCCAGCAGTTACTCAAGGGGGATGAATTCACCCCTCCACTTT.

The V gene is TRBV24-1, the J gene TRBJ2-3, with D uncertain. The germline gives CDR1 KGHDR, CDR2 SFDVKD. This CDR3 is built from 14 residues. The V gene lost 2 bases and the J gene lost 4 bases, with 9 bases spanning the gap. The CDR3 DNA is TGTGCCACCAGTGATTCCCAGCGCCCAGATACGCAGTATTTT. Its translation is CATSDSQRPDTQYF.

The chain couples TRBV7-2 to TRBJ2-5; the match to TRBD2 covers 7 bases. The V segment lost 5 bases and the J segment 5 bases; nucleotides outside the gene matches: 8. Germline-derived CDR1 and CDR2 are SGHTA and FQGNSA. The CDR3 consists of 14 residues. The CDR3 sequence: CASSLSGGRETQYF. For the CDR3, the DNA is TGTGCCAGCAGCCTCTCCGGGGGGAGGGAGACCCAGTACTTC.

DNA of the CDR3: TGTGCCAGCAGCTTATTACAGGGTTCTGGAAACACCATATATTTT. It encodes CASSLLQGSGNTIYF. The V and J genes are TRBV11-2 and TRBJ1-3; a possible D gene is TRBD1 (6 bases). The CDR3 totals 15 residues. Between the trimmed V and J ends, which lost 2 bases and 1 base, there was a span of 9 bases. Germline values: CDR1 SGHAT, CDR2 FQNNGV.

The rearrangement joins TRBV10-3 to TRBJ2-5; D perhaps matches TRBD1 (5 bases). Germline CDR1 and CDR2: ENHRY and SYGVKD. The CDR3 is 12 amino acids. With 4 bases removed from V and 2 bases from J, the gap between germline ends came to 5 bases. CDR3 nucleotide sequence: TGTGCCATCAGTGGACAGCAAGAGACCCAGTACTTC. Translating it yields CAISGQQETQYF.

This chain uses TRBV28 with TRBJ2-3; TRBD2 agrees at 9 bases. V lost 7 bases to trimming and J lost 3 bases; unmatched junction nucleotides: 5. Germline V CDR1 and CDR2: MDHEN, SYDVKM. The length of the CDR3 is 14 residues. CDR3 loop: CASTSGVLTDTQYF. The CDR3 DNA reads TGTGCCAGCACTAGCGGGGTTCTTACAGATACGCAGTATTTT. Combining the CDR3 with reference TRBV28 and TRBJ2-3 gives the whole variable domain DVKVTQSSRYLVKRTGEKVFLECVQDMDHENMFWYRQDPGLGLRLIYFSYDVKMKEKGDIPEGYSVSREKKERFSLILESASTNQTSMYLCASTSGVLTDTQYFGPGTRLTVL.

The CDR3 reads CASSPGQGASGNQPQHF. CDR3 bases: TGTGCCAGCTCACCAGGACAGGGGGCGTCTGGGAATCAGCCCCAGCATTTT. The V call is TRBV18, the J call TRBJ1-5, with 11 bases aligning to TRBD1. CDR3 length: 17 amino acids. After removal of 2 bases from V and 4 bases from J, the junction contained 7 bases not matched to a gene. Germline CDR1 and CDR2: KGHSH and LQKENI.

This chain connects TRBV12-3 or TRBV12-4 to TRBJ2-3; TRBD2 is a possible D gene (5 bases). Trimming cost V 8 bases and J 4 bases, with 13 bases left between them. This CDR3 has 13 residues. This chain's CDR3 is CASGRPRADTQYF. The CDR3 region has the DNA TGTGCCAGCGGGCGCCCGAGGGCAGATACGCAGTATTTT.

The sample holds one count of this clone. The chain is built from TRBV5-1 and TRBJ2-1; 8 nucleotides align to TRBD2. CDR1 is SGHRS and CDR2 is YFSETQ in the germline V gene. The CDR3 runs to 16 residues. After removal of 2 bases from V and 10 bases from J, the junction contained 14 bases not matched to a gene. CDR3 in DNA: TGCGCCAGCAGCTTCAGAGCGGGAGCCCTTGGAAAGGAGCAGTTCTTC. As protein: CASSFRAGALGKEQFF. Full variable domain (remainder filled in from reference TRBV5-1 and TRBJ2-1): KAGVTQTPRYLIKTRGQQVTLSCSPISGHRSVSWYQQTPGQGLQFLFEYFSETQRNKGNFPGRFSGRQFSNSRSEMNVSTLELGDSALYLCASSFRAGALGKEQFFGPGTRLTVL.

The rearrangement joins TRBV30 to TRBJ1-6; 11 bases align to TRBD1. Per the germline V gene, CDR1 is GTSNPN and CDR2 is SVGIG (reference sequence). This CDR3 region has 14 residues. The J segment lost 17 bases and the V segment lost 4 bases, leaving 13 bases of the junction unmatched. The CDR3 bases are TGTGCCTGGACCCGGGACAGGGGGGATTTGGTAATCCACTTT. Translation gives CAWTRDRGDLVIHF. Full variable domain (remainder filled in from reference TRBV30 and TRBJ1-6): SQTIHQWPATLVQPVGSPLSLECTVEGTSNPNLYWYRQAAGRGLQLLFYSVGIGQISSEVPQNLSASRPQDRQFILSSKKLLLSDSGFYLCAWTRDRGDLVIHFGNGTRLTVT.

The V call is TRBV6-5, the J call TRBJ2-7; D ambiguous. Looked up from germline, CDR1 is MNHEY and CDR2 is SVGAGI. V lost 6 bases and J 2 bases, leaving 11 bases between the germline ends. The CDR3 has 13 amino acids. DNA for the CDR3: TGTGCCAGCAGGCTGCTGCAGGCCTACGAGCAGTACTTC. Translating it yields CASRLLQAYEQYF.

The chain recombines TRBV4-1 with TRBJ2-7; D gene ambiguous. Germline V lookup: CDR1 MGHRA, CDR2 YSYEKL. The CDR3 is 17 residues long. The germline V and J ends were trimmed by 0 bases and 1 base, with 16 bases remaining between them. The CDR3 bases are TGCGCCAGCAGCCAAGATTCGCCGATGGGCACATCCTACGAGCAGTACTTC. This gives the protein CASSQDSPMGTSYEQYF.

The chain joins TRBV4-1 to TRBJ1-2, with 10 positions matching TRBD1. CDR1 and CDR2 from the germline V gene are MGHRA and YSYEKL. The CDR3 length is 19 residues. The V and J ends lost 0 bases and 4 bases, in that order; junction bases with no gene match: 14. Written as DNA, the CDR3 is TGCGCCAGCAGCCAAGAGACAGGGGGCTCCACTCAGATTGGCTATGGCTACACCTTC. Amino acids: CASSQETGGSTQIGYGYTF.

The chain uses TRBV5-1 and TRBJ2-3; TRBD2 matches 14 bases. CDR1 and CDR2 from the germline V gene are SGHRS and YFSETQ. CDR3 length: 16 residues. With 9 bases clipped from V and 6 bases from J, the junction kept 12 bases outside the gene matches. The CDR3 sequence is CATKIGTSGSLDTQYF. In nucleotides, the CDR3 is TGCGCCACCAAAATAGGGACTAGCGGGAGTCTCGATACGCAGTATTTT.

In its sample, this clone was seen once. The CDR3 DNA sequence: TGTGCCAGCAGCGTAGGAGGGGGAGACATGGAGACCCAGTACTTC. Its protein product is CASSVGGGDMETQYF. The gene calls are TRBV9 and TRBJ2-5; D perhaps matches TRBD1 (6 bases). The V gene's germline CDR1 is SGDLS and CDR2 YYNGEE. V dropped 0 bases and J dropped 5 bases, with 14 bases sitting between them. The CDR3 consists of 15 residues.

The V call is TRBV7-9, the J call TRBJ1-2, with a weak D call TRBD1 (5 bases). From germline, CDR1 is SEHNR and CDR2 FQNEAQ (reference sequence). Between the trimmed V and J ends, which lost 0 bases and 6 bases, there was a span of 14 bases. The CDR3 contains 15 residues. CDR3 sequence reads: CASSLAPRGGDGYTF. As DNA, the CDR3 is TGTGCCAGCAGCTTAGCGCCAAGGGGCGGGGATGGCTACACCTTC.

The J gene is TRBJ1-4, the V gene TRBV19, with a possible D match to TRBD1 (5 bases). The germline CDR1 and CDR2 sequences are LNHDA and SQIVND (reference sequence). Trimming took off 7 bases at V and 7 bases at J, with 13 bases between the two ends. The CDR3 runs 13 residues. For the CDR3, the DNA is TGTGCCAGTACCGGGACTGGAGGTGAAAAACTGTTTTTT. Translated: CASTGTGGEKLFF.

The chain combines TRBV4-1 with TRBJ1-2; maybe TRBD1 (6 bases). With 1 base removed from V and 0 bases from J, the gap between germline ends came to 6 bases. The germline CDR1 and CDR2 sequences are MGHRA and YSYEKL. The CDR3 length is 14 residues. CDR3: CASSQGTANYGYTF. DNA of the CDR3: TGCGCCAGCAGCCAAGGGACAGCTAACTATGGCTACACCTTC.

CDR3 sequence: CASSHTGPGYGYTF. CDR3 nucleotides: TGCGCCAGCAGCCACACAGGGCCCGGGTATGGCTACACCTTC. The V and J genes are TRBV5-1 and TRBJ1-2; tentatively, D is TRBD1 (6 bases). From germline, CDR1 is SGHRS and CDR2 YFSETQ. CDR3 size: 14 residues. The V end was cut by 4 bases, the J end by 5 bases, with 15 bases between. Based on the CDR3 plus reference TRBV5-1 and TRBJ1-2, the full variable domain is KAGVTQTPRYLIKTRGQQVTLSCSPISGHRSVSWYQQTPGQGLQFLFEYFSETQRNKGNFPGRFSGRQFSNSRSEMNVSTLELGDSALYLCASSHTGPGYGYTFGSGTRLTVV.

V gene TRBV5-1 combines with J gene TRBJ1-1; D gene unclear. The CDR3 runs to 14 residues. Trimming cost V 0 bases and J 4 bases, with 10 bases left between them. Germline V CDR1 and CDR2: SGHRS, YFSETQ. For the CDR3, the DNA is TGCGCCAGCAGCTTGGAGCGGGGTTCCACTGAAGCTTTCTTT. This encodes CASSLERGSTEAFF.

The DNA of the CDR3 is TGTGCCAGCAGCCAAGCCCCAGGGGCAGCTAATTCACCCCTCCACTTT. Amino acid sequence: CASSQAPGAANSPLHF. The J gene is TRBJ1-6, the V gene TRBV3-1 (or the pseudogene TRBV3-2), with a weak D call TRBD1 (6 bases). The CDR3 contains 16 residues. Germline CDR1 LGHDT, CDR2 YNNKEL (reference sequence). The germline V and J ends were trimmed by 1 base and 6 bases, with 13 bases remaining between them.

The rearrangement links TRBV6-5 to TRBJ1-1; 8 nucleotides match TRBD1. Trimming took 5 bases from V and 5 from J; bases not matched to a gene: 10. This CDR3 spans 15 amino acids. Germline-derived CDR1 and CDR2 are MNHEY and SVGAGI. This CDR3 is CASSPQTGVDTEAFF. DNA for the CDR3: TGTGCCAGCAGTCCCCAGACAGGGGTTGATACTGAAGCTTTCTTT.

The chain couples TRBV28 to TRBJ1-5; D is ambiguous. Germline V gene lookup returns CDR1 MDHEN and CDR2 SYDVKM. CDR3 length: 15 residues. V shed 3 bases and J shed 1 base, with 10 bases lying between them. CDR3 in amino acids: CASSLSAPSNQPQHF. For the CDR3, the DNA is TGTGCCAGCAGTTTGAGTGCACCCAGCAATCAGCCCCAGCATTTT.

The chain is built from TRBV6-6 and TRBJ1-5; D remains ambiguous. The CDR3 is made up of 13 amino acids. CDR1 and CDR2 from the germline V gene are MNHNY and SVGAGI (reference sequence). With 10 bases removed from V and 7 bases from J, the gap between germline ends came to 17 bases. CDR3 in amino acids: CATRLEGQQPQHF. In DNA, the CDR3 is TGTGCCACCAGACTGGAGGGTCAGCAGCCCCAGCATTTT.

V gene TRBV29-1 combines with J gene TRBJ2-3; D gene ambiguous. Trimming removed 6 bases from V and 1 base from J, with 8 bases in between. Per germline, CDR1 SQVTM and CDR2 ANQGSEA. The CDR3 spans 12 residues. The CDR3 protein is CSVEKGTDTQYF. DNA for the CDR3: TGCAGCGTAGAGAAAGGCACAGATACGCAGTATTTT.